This T cell receptor (beta chain) derives from a study of shared clonotypes between healthy human individuals. Germline CDR1 reads MGHRA; CDR2 reads YSYEKL. Trimming pared 4 bases from V and 7 bases from J, leaving 14 bases between. The CDR3 totals 13 residues. The naive CD8 fraction comprised CD45RO-negative cells positively selected for CCR7 and excluded terminally differentiated effector memory CD45RA+ cells. The study drew its donors from healthy HIV-negative adults without recent acute infections or vaccinations. The table came from immunoSEQ multiplex PCR; TCRdb's copy has only in-frame clones and leaves some out. Of under 700,000 clones listed, 85% to 95% are singletons.

This TCR derives from a woman younger than 45 in good health. Sequencing was carried out using naive CD8+ T cells sorted from blood. J is TRBJ2-7 and V is TRBV4-1; D ambiguous. CDR3 sequence: CASSLSPPSEQYF. CDR3 nucleotides: TGCGCCAGCAGCCTTAGTCCACCGTCAGAGCAGTACTTC.